This TCR beta chain was obtained from a study of blood T cells in healthy people across ages. Study overall: The template switching approach captured approximately one barcoded beta molecule for every two T cells. General study results and limits: The unsorted PBMCs prevented any conclusive comparison of naive versus antigen-experienced cells.

Trimming removed 4 bases from V and 0 bases from J, with 12 bases in between. CDR1 is LGHNA, CDR2 YSLEER, per germline. The CDR3 is 16 amino acids. A sample-barcoded 5' primer and a J-beta primer mix were used in a second PCR of roughly 7 to 12 cycles. TCRdb itself ran the 5' RACE reads through MiXCR, one entry per CDR3 protein. In the table there are over 300,000 distinct CDR3 sequences, roughly half of which are singletons. No fewer than 6 million PBMCs went into each sample. With respect to this clonotype: What it binds is unknown.

The J gene is TRBJ2-2, the V gene TRBV4-3; no clear D gene. The material sequenced was blood. The TCR originated in a man in his 60s in good health. As DNA, the CDR3 is TGCGCCAGCAGCCTAGGCACGGGCGCGAACACCGGGGAGCTGTTTTTT. This sequence encodes CASSLGTGANTGELFF.